This TCR beta chain was sequenced during a study of response to subunit inactivated influenza vaccine (dated by TCRdb to between 2018 and 2020). With respect to the entire study: The study used deep quantitative T cell receptor repertoire profiling to track responses to a trivalent subunit inactivated influenza vaccine.

CDR1 DFQATT and CDR2 SNEGSKA are derived from the germline V gene (reference sequence). CDR3 length: 12 amino acids, cysteine to phenylalanine. Here the CDR3 DNA is all that survives: 36 bases in frame from base 1. Trimming takes 6 bases from V and 4 bases from J, and the germline ends sit 11 bases apart. To note about this clonotype: Its cognate antigen has yet to be identified. No qualities accompany the bases; no much larger clone lies one base away.

To prepare the library, RT-PCR was applied. Data came from an Illumina HiSeq 2500. TCRdb handled the public reads itself, with Q25 trimming in fastp and clone calling in MiXCR, and kept productive beta chains. For every CDR3 protein sequence, its rows merge into one entry that carries the most common genes and DNA. The sample data list a few hundred thousand distinct CDR3 sequences, and 21% of these were observed just once. The leading ten clones occupy roughly 10% of the sample. The investigation overall reported the following: The authors suggested that each seasonal influenza vaccination may recruit only a limited number of new T cells.

The sequence came from a man between 50 and 69 years old who received an inactivated influenza vaccine. Donor details come from another sample of the same person, matched by shared clones. The chain is made from TRBV20-1 and TRBJ2-3, with TRBD1 as a weak D call on 5 bases. The input for sequencing was PBMCs from blood, taken about 20 months after vaccination. For the CDR3, the sequence is CSARVSADTQYF. At the DNA level, the sequence is TGCAGTGCCAGGGTATCGGCAGATACGCAGTATTTT.